This TCR beta chain stems from a study of response to subunit inactivated influenza vaccine. The V end was cut by 5 bases, the J end by 7 bases, with 11 bases between. The CDR3 has 12 amino acids. Per germline, CDR1 MDHEN and CDR2 SYDVKM. MiXCR was run by TCRdb on the RT-PCR reads, yielding one entry per CDR3 protein. Seen here are some 640,000 distinct CDR3 sequences, approximately 15% observed once, and the top ten hold approximately 6.5%. The source material was PBMCs from blood, sampled around two weeks before vaccination. The receptor comes from a man between 50 and 59 years old who received an inactivated influenza vaccine. The chain recombines TRBV28 with TRBJ1-2, with D possibly matching TRBD1 (5 bases). The CDR3 region is CASSLGEVGYTF. For the CDR3, the DNA is TGTGCCAGCAGTCTAGGGGAGGTTGGCTACACCTTC.